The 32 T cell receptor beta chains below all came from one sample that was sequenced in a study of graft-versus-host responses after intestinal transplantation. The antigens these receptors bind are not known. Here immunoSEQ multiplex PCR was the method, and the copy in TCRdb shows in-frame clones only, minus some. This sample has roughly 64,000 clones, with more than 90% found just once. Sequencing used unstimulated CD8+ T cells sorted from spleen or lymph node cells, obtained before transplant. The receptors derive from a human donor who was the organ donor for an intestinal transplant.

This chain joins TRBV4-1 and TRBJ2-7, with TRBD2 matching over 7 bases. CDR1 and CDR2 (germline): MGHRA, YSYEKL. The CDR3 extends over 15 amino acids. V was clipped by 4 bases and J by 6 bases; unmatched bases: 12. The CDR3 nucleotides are TGCGCCAGCAGCCCGATGGGGGGAGGGATTTCCGAGCAGTACTTC. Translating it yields CASSPMGGGISEQYF.

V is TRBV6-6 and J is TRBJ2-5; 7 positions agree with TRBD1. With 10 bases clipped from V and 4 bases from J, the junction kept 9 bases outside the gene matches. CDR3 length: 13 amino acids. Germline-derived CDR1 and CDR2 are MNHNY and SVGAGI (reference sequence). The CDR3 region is CATSDRDTETQYF. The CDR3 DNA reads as TGTGCCACCTCCGACAGGGACACAGAGACCCAGTACTTC.

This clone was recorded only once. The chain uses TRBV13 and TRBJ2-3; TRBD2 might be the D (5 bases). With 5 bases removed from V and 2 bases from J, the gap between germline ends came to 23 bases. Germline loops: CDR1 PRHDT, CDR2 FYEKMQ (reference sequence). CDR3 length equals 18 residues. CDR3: CASSDPVTAERVTDTQYF. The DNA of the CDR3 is TGTGCCAGCAGCGACCCCGTTACAGCGGAGCGAGTCACAGATACGCAGTATTTT.

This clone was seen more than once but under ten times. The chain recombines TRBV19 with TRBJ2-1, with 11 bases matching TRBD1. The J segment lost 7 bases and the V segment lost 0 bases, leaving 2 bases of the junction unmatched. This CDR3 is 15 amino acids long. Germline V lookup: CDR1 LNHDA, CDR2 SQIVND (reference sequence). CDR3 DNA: TGTGCCAGTAGTATAGATCGGGACAGGGGGAATGAGCAGTTCTTC. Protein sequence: CASSIDRDRGNEQFF.

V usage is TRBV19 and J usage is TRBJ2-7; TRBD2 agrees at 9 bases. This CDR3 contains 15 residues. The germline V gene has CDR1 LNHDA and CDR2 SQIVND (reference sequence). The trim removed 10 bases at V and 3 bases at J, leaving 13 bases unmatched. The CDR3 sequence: CATRYMLAGNYEQYF. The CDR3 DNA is TGTGCCACCCGATATATGCTAGCGGGGAACTACGAGCAGTACTTC.

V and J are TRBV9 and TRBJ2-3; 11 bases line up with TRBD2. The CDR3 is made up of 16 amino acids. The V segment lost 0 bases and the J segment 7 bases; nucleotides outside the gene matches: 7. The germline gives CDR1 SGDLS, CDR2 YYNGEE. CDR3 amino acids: CASSVGLAGFSNTQYF. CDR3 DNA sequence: TGTGCCAGCAGCGTAGGACTAGCGGGGTTCTCGAATACGCAGTATTTT. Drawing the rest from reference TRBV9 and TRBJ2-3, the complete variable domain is DSGVTQTPKHLITATGQRVTLRCSPRSGDLSVYWYQQSLDQGLQFLIQYYNGEERAKGNILERFSAQQFPDLHSELNLSSLELGDSALYFCASSVGLAGFSNTQYFGPGTRLTVL.

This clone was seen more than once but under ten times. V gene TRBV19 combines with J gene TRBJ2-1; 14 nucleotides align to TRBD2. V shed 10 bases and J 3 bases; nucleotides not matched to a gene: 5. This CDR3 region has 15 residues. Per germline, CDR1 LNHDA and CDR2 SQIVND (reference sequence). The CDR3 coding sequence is TGTGCCACCATTGGGACTAGCGGGAGCTACAATGAGCAGTTCTTC. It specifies CATIGTSGSYNEQFF.

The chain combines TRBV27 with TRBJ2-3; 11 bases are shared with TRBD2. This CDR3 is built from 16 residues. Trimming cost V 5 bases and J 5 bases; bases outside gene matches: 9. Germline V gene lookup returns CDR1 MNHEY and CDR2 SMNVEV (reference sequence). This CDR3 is CASSHIAGGQLDTQYF. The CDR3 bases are TGTGCCAGCAGTCACATAGCGGGAGGGCAGTTAGATACGCAGTATTTT.

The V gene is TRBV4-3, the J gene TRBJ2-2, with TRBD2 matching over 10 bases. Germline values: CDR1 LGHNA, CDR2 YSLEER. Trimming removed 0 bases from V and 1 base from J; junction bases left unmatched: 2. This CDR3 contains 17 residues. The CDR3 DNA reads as TGCGCCAGCAGCCAAGATAGGACTAGCGGGAACACCGGGGAGCTGTTTTTT. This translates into CASSQDRTSGNTGELFF.

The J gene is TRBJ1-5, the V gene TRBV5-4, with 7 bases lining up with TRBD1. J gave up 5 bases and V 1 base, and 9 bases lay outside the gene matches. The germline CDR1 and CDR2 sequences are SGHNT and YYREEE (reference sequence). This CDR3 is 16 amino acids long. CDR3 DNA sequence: TGTGCCAGCAGCTTGACGGCAGGGGGGACTGATCAGCCCCAGCATTTT. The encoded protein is CASSLTAGGTDQPQHF.

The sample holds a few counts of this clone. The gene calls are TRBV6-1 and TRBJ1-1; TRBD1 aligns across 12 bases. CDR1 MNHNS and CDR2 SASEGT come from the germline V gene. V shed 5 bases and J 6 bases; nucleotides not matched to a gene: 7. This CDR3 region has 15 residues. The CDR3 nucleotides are TGTGCCAGCAGTACGGGGACAGGGGGCGTCGCTGAAGCTTTCTTT. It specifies CASSTGTGGVAEAFF.

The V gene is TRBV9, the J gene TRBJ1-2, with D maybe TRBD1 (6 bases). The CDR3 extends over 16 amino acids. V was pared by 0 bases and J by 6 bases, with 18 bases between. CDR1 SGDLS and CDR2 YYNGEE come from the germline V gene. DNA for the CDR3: TGTGCCAGCAGCGTAGGCGGGGGCTCCCCCCCTCATGGCTACACCTTC. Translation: CASSVGGGSPPHGYTF.

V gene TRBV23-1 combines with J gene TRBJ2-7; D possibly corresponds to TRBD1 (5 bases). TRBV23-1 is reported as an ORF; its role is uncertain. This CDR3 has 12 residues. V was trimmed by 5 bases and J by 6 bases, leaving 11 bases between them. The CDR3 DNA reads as TGCGCCAGCAGTGCCAGGGCAACCGAGCAGTACTTC. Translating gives CASSARATEQYF.

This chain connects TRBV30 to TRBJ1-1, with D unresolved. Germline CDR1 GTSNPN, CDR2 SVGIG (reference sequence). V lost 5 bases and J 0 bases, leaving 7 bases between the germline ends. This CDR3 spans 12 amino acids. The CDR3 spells CAWEAMNTEAFF. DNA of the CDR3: TGTGCCTGGGAGGCGATGAACACTGAAGCTTTCTTT.

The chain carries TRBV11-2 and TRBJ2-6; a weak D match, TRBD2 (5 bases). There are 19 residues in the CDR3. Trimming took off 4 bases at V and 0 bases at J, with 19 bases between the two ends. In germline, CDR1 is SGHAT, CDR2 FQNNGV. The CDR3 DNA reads TGTGCCAGCAGCTCCCAAGCGGCGGGCCCGAACTCTGGGGCCAACGTCCTGACTTTC. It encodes CASSSQAAGPNSGANVLTF.

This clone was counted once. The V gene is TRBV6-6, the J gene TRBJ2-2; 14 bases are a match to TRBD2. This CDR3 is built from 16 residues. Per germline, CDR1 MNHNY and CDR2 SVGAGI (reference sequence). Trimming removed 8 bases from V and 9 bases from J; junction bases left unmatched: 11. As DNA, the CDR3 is TGTGCCAGCTTTGGACTAGCGGGAGGCGTAGTCCGGGAGCTGTTTTTT. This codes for CASFGLAGGVVRELFF.

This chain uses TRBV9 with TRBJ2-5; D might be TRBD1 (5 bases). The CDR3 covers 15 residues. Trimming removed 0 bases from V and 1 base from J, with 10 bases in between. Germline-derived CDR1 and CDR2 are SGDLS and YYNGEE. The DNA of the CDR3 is TGTGCCAGCAGCGTAGGCAGGGCCCCCCAAGAGACCCAGTACTTC. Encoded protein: CASSVGRAPQETQYF.

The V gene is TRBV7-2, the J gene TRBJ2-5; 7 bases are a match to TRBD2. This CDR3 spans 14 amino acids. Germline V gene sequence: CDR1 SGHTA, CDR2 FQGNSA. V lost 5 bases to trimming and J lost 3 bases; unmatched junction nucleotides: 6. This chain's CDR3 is CASSVLAIEETQYF. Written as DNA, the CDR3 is TGTGCCAGCAGCGTACTAGCGATAGAAGAGACCCAGTACTTC.

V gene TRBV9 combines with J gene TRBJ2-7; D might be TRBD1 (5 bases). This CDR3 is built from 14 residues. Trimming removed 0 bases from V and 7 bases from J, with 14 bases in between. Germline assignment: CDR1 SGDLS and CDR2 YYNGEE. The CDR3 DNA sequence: TGTGCCAGCAGCGTAGAACAGGACCTTGGGGAGCAGTACTTC. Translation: CASSVEQDLGEQYF.

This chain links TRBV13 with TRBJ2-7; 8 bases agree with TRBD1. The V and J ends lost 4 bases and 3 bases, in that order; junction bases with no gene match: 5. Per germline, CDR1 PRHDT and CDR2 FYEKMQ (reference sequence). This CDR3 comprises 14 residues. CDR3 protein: CASSSNRGVYEQYF. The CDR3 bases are TGTGCCAGCAGCTCCAACAGGGGGGTCTACGAGCAGTACTTC.

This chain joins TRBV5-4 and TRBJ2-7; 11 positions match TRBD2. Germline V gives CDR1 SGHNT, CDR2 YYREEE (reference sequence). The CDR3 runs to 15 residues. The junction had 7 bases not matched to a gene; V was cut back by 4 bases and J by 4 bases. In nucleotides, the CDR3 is TGTGCCAGCAGCGAGGGACTAGCGGAACCTTACGAGCAGTACTTC. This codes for CASSEGLAEPYEQYF.

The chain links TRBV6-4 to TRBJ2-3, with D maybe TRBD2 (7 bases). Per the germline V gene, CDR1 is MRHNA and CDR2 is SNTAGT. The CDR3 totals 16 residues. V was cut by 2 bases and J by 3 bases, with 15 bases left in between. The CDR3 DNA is TGTGCCAGCAGTGACGGGAACGGGGGGCCAACAGATACGCAGTATTTT. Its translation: CASSDGNGGPTDTQYF.

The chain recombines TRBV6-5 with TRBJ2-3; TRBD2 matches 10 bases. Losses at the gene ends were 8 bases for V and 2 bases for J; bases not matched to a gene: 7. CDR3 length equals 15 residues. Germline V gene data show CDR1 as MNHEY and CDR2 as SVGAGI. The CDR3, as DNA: TGTGCCAGCCAGACGAGCGGGAGGGCCACAGATACGCAGTATTTT. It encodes CASQTSGRATDTQYF.

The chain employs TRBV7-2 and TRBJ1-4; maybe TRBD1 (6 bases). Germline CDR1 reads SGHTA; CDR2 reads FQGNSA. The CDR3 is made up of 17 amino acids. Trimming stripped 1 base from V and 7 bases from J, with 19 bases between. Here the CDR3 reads CASSLGFLAGESEKLFF. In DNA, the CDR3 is TGTGCCAGCAGCTTAGGGTTTTTGGCAGGGGAAAGTGAAAAACTGTTTTTT.

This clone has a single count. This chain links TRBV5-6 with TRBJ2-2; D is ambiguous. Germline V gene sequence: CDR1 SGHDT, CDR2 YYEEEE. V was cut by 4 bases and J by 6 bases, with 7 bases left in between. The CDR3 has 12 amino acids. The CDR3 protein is CASSPFPGELFF. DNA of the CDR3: TGTGCCAGCAGCCCCTTCCCCGGGGAGCTGTTTTTT.

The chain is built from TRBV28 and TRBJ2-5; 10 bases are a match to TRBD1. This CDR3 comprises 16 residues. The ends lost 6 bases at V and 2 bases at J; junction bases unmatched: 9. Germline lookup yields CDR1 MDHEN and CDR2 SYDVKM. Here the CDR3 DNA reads TGTGCCAGCAGCCAAAGCCGGGACAGGGGACAAGAGACCCAGTACTTC. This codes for CASSQSRDRGQETQYF.

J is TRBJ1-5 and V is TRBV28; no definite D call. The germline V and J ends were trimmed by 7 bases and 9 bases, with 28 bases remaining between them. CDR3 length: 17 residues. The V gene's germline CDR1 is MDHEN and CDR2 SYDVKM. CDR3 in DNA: TGTGCCAGCAACACGGCATTAGCTATAGCAATCATGGGGCCCCAGCATTTT. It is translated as CASNTALAIAIMGPQHF.

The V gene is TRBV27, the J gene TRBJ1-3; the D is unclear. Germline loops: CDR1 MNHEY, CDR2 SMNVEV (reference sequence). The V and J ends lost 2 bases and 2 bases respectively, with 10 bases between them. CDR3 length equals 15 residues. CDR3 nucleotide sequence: TGTGCCAGCAGTTTAGCGGCCGTGGCTGGAAACACCATATATTTT. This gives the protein CASSLAAVAGNTIYF.

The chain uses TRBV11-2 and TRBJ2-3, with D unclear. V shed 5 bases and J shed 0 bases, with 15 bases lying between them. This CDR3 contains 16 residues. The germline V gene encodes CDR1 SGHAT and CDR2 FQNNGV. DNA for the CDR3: TGTGCCAGCAGCCCGGCTGGCGGCTATAGCACAGATACGCAGTATTTT. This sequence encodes CASSPAGGYSTDTQYF.

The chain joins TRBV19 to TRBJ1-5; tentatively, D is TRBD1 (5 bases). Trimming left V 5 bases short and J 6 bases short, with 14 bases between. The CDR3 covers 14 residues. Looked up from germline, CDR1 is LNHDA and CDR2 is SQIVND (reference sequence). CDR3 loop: CASSPYGQGQPQHF. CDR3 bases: TGTGCCAGTAGTCCATACGGTCAGGGTCAGCCCCAGCATTTT. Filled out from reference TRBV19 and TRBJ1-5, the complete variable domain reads DGGITQSPKYLFRKEGQNVTLSCEQNLNHDAMYWYRQDPGQGLRLIYYSQIVNDFQKGDIAEGYSVSREKKESFPLTVTSAQKNPTAFYLCASSPYGQGQPQHFGDGTRLSIL.

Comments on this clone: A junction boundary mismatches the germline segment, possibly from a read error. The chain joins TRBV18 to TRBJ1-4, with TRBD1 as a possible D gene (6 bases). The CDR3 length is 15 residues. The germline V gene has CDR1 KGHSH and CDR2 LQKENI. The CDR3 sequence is CASSPHSDSNEKLFF. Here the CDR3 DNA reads TGTGCCAGCTCGCCACATTCGGACAGTAATGAAAAACTGTTTTTT.

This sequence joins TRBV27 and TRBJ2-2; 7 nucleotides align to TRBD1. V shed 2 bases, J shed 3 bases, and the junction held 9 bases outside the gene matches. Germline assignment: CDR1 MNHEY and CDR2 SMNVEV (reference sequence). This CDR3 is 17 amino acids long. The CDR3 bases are TGTGCCAGCAGTTTAATAACAGGGGCTCGTGACACCGGGGAGCTGTTTTTT. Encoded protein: CASSLITGARDTGELFF.